This is a list of T cell receptor beta chains from one sample in a study of cytomegalovirus exposure and HLA in healthy donors. Here immunoSEQ multiplex PCR was the method, and the copy in TCRdb shows in-frame clones only, minus some. Among 85,000 to 130,000 clones listed, 76% were seen once. Material for sequencing was PBMCs. The receptors originated from a woman aged 18-35 years in good health and CMV-seropositive. Both conserved end residues are part of each CDR3. D genes are given only for firm matches. Some rows mark clone size as missing; the rest say once, few, many or name a class of expanded clone.

>-|TRBV6-5|TRBJ1-1|-
CASRPTWRTEAFF
TGTGCCAGCAGACCCACCTGGAGGACTGAAGCTTTCTTT
>TRBD1|TRBV5-4|TRBJ1-2|-
CASTPGGGQGDYGYTF
TGTGCCAGCACCCCTGGGGGCGGACAGGGGGACTATGGCTACACCTTC
>-|TRBV28|TRBJ2-1|-
CASSLVLLYNEQFF
TGTGCCAGCAGTTTAGTCCTCCTTTACAATGAGCAGTTCTTC
>TRBD2|TRBV27|TRBJ2-7|-
CASSLGTSGRGEQYF
TGTGCCAGCAGTTTAGGGACTAGCGGGAGGGGCGAGCAGTACTTC
>TRBD1|TRBV4-2|TRBJ2-1|-
CASSQLAGTGFHEQFF
TGTGCCAGCAGCCAATTAGCCGGGACAGGGTTTCATGAGCAGTTCTTC
>-|TRBV10-1|TRBJ1-5|-
CASSGTGKSQHF
TGCGCCAGCAGCGGAACGGGTAAAAGCCAGCATTTT
>TRBD1|TRBV6-1|TRBJ1-3|few
CASSEPGQGFSGNTIYF
TGTGCCAGCAGTGAACCGGGACAGGGGTTCTCTGGAAACACCATATATTTT
>-|TRBV7-8|TRBJ2-7|-
CASSLSPGLHYEQYF
TGTGCCAGCAGCTTATCGCCTGGGCTTCACTACGAGCAGTACTTC
>-|TRBV2|TRBJ2-7|-
CASRGLSAGGVVEQYF
TGTGCCAGCAGGGGCCTGTCAGCGGGTGGGGTGGTCGAGCAGTACTTC
>-|TRBV5-4|TRBJ2-3|-
CASSSSKTDTQYF
TGTGCCAGCAGCTCCTCTAAGACAGATACGCAGTATTTT
>TRBD2|TRBV28|TRBJ2-1|-
CASRGTSGAYNEQFF
TGTGCCAGCAGGGGGACTAGCGGGGCCTACAATGAGCAGTTCTTC
>TRBD1|TRBV30|TRBJ1-5|-
CAWSYRGLLNQPQHF
TGTGCCTGGAGTTACAGGGGGTTACTTAATCAGCCCCAGCATTTT
>TRBD2|TRBV9|TRBJ2-3|once
CASSPTSGSADTQYF
TGTGCCAGCAGCCCCACTAGCGGGAGTGCAGATACGCAGTATTTT
>TRBD2|TRBV29-1|TRBJ2-3|-
CSVRTSGTTDTQYF
TGCAGCGTGAGGACTAGCGGGACGACAGATACGCAGTATTTT
>-|TRBV6-5|TRBJ2-7|-
CASSKRGSEYF
TGTGCCAGCAGTAAAAGGGGGTCTGAGTACTTC
>TRBD1|TRBV10-2|TRBJ1-5|-
CASSESSSRTGGSQPQHF
TGCGCCAGCAGTGAGTCATCGTCTCGTACAGGGGGCTCTCAGCCCCAGCATTTT
>-|TRBV29-1|TRBJ2-7|-
CSGRLGSKYEQYF
TGCAGCGGTCGACTAGGATCGAAATACGAGCAGTACTTC
>TRBD2|TRBV7-9|TRBJ2-3|-
CASSSPSGREVDTQYF
TGTGCCAGCAGCTCCCCTAGCGGGAGGGAGGTAGATACGCAGTATTTT
>-|TRBV6-5|TRBJ1-1|-
CASSKYGTSRTEAFF
TGTGCCAGCAGTAAATATGGGACATCGCGGACTGAAGCTTTCTTT
>TRBD2|TRBV27|TRBJ2-7|-
CASRLTSGITYEQYF
TGTGCCAGCAGACTCACTAGCGGGATTACCTACGAGCAGTACTTC
>-|TRBV5-6|TRBJ2-2|-
CASSSLGWRANTGELFF
TGTGCCAGCAGCTCTCTTGGTTGGAGGGCGAACACCGGGGAGCTGTTTTTT
>TRBD1|TRBV19|TRBJ2-7|-
CASSTLGGYSPPEQYF
TGTGCCAGTAGTACCTTAGGGGGCTACAGTCCCCCTGAGCAGTACTTC
>-|TRBV19|TRBJ2-3|-
CASSIPDNVVTDTQYF
TGTGCCAGTAGTATTCCGGACAACGTGGTCACAGATACGCAGTATTTT
>-|TRBV9|TRBJ1-1|-
CASSVGGGPNTEAFF
TGTGCCAGCAGCGTAGGCGGAGGGCCTAACACTGAAGCTTTCTTT
>TRBD1|TRBV5-1|TRBJ2-7|-
CASSLQGGTGPAEQYF
TGCGCCAGCAGCTTGCAGGGCGGGACAGGGCCGGCCGAGCAGTACTTC
>-|TRBV6-6|TRBJ2-7|-
CASSYSLSSYEQYF
TGTGCCAGCAGTTACTCGTTGAGTTCCTACGAGCAGTACTTC
>TRBD2|TRBV6-5|TRBJ2-7|once
CASSRTSGSGEQYF
TGTGCCAGCAGCAGGACTAGCGGGAGTGGCGAGCAGTACTTC
>TRBD1|TRBV30|TRBJ1-2|-
CAWSVPGQGRNYGYTF
TGTGCCTGGAGTGTACCCGGACAGGGGAGAAACTATGGCTACACCTTC
>TRBD2|TRBV9|TRBJ2-2|-
CASSVVASGSTGELFF
TGTGCCAGCAGCGTAGTTGCTAGCGGTAGCACCGGGGAGCTGTTTTTT
>-|TRBV15|TRBJ2-2|-
CATSRDATTGELFF
TGTGCCACCAGCAGAGATGCGACTACCGGGGAGCTGTTTTTT
>-|TRBV6-5|TRBJ2-3|-
CASSYGAEYTQYF
TGTGCCAGCAGTTATGGGGCGGAATATACGCAGTATTTT
>-|TRBV11-2|TRBJ2-1|-
CASSLGLHNEQFF
TGTGCCAGCAGCTTAGGACTACATAATGAGCAGTTCTTC
>TRBD2|TRBV27|TRBJ2-7|-
CASGRLAGGYEQYF
TGTGCCAGCGGACGACTAGCGGGGGGCTACGAGCAGTACTTC
>TRBD1|TRBV7-3|TRBJ2-1|-
CASSLGQGNEQFF
TGTGCCAGCAGCTTAGGACAGGGCAATGAGCAGTTCTTC
>-|TRBV9|TRBJ2-7|-
CASSADPSVTYEQYF
TGTGCCAGCAGCGCAGACCCTAGCGTAACCTACGAGCAGTACTTC
>TRBD1|TRBV28|TRBJ1-1|-
CASNHLQGAPSTEAFF
TGTGCCAGCAACCACCTACAGGGGGCGCCGAGCACTGAAGCTTTCTTT
>TRBD1|TRBV7-2|TRBJ2-3|-
CASAAPYRGSTDTQYF
TGTGCCAGCGCAGCCCCATACAGGGGGAGCACAGATACGCAGTATTTT
>TRBD1|TRBV10-3|TRBJ1-2|-
CAISVDRLGGYTF
TGTGCCATCAGTGTGGACAGGCTCGGTGGCTACACCTTC